A single T cell receptor (beta chain) is shown here with its context. What it binds is not known. The germline CDR1 and CDR2 sequences are LGHNT and FRNRAP. Trimming left V 4 bases short and J 2 bases short, with 17 bases between. The length of the CDR3 is 16 residues. The repertoire was sequenced with immunoSEQ multiplex PCR; TCRdb's copy has only in-frame clones and lacks some. This table has millions of clones, approximately 94% appearing once. The source of the sample is a study of shared clonotypes between healthy human individuals. In the study overall: Each donor's CD4 naive and CD4 memory cells filled three plates apiece, CD8 naive two, and CD8 memory one. Study-level points and caveats: In a handful of donors, about 5% of naive CD4 clonotypes appeared in common. Represented diversity (both genetic and exposure-history) was limited by the small number of donors.

As defined, naive CD8 cells were CD45RO-negative and positively selected for CCR7, with terminally differentiated effector memory CD45RA+ cells excluded. This chain links TRBV12-5 with TRBJ2-5; possibly TRBD2 for D (5 bases). The TCR originated in a man aged 18 to 30 in good health. The sample comprised naive CD8+ T cells sorted from blood. CDR3 coding DNA: TGTGCTAGTGGTTCCGCCCGGGAACGATATCAAGAGACCCAGTACTTC. The encoded protein is CASGSARERYQETQYF.